This TCR beta chain was recorded in a study of OX40 agonist ivuxolimab in advanced cancers. Study information: Clinicians treated patients with ivuxolimab, an agonistic anti-OX40 (CD134) antibody. The dose-escalation cohort had hepatocellular carcinoma, melanoma, renal cell or head and neck cancer.

The V and J ends lost 1 base and 4 bases, in that order; junction bases with no gene match: 5. Germline V lookup: CDR1 SGHAT, CDR2 FQNNGV. The CDR3 has 15 amino acids. Study results and limitations: Clonal expansion in partial responders at 0.1-3.0 mg/kg ranked among the lowest. Still undetermined is the antigen specificity of the expanded peripheral T cells.

Note on this clone: Antigen: not known.

Data came from immunoSEQ multiplex PCR; TCRdb stores just in-frame clones and leaves some out. The table lists some 35,000 clones, around 80% of them singletons. J is TRBJ2-3 and V is TRBV11-2, with TRBD2 matching over 7 bases. This specimen was CD4+ or CD8+ T cells sorted from blood, taken in a trial of the OX40 agonist ivuxolimab. The sequence was obtained from an adult with an advanced solid tumor such as melanoma, head and neck, liver or kidney cancer. The CDR3 DNA sequence: TGTGCCAGCAGCTTAGGTGGGAGGGGCTCAGATACGCAGTATTTT. It yields the protein CASSLGGRGSDTQYF.